Listed below are T cell receptor beta chains from one sample, sequenced in a study of HIV-infected patients and healthy controls. From the 5' RACE reads, TCRdb called clonotypes with MiXCR, one entry per CDR3 protein. The sample lists about 64,000 distinct CDR3 sequences; 15% to 20% were seen once. Specimen: CD4+ T cells from blood. All receptors come from a human donor in good health. Each CDR3 is given with its conserved first and last residue. A D gene is named only where the DNA matches it firmly. For some rows the clone size is stated as once, few or many, or as a class when expanded; others skip it.

CDR3: CASSGTDEKLFF; DNA: TGTGCCAGCAGTGGGACAGATGAAAAACTGTTTTTT; D: .; V: TRBV2; J: TRBJ1-4; size: many
CDR3: CASSESHGAGVETQYF; DNA: TGCGCCAGCAGTGAGTCCCACGGAGCGGGAGTAGAGACCCAGTACTTC; D: TRBD2; V: TRBV10-1; J: TRBJ2-5; size: many
CDR3: CASRGTGEHTEAFF; DNA: TGTGCCAGCAGGGGGACAGGGGAACACACTGAAGCTTTCTTT; D: TRBD1; V: TRBV6-5; J: TRBJ1-1; size: .
CDR3: CASSQGQITDTQYF; DNA: TGTGCCAGCAGCCAGGGACAGATCACAGATACGCAGTATTTT; D: TRBD1; V: TRBV5-5; J: TRBJ2-3; size: .
CDR3: CAWSVGGSRGYGYTF; DNA: TGTGCCTGGAGTGTCGGGGGGTCGCGCGGCTATGGCTACACCTTC; D: .; V: TRBV30; J: TRBJ1-2; size: .
CDR3: CASSSSGAGNQPQHF; DNA: TGTGCCAGCAGTTCGTCGGGGGCTGGCAATCAGCCCCAGCATTTT; D: .; V: TRBV6-2/TRBV6-3; J: TRBJ1-5; size: many
CDR3: CAWSREGGAAFF; DNA: TGTGCCTGGAGCCGCGAGGGCGGGGCAGCTTTCTTT; D: .; V: TRBV30; J: TRBJ1-1; size: few
CDR3: CASSPSPEAKNIQYF; DNA: TGTGCCAGCAGTCCGTCCCCTGAGGCCAAAAACATTCAGTACTTC; D: .; V: TRBV6-6; J: TRBJ2-4; size: many
CDR3: CASSQDNSQGYEQYF; DNA: TGTGCCAGCAGCCAAGATAATAGCCAAGGCTACGAGCAGTACTTC; D: .; V: TRBV4-2; J: TRBJ2-7; size: .
CDR3: CASSLVGSGRNTGELFF; DNA: TGTGCCAGCAGTTTAGTTGGTAGCGGGAGGAACACCGGGGAGCTGTTTTTT; D: TRBD2; V: TRBV12-3/TRBV12-4; J: TRBJ2-2; size: .
CDR3: CASSKVGARGAGSYEQYF; DNA: TGTGCCAGCAGCAAAGTGGGGGCGCGGGGGGCCGGCTCCTACGAGCAGTACTTC; D: TRBD2; V: TRBV14; J: TRBJ2-7; size: few
CDR3: CASRTDRDFYGEQFF; DNA: TGTGCCAGCAGGACGGACCGGGACTTTTATGGTGAGCAGTTCTTC; D: .; V: TRBV6-1; J: TRBJ2-1; size: .
CDR3: CASSLAVGGIHEQYF; DNA: TGTGCCAGCAGCTTAGCAGTCGGGGGTATCCACGAGCAGTACTTC; D: .; V: TRBV7-9; J: TRBJ2-7; size: .
CDR3: CASRLAGTLDTQYF; DNA: TGTGCCAGCCGACTAGCGGGAACTTTAGATACGCAGTATTTT; D: TRBD2; V: TRBV2; J: TRBJ2-3; size: many
CDR3: CASSLFAGDEQFF; DNA: TGTGCCAGCAGTTTATTTGCAGGGGATGAGCAGTTCTTC; D: .; V: TRBV12-3/TRBV12-4; J: TRBJ2-1; size: many
CDR3: CASSLVGGSYNEQFF; DNA: TGTGCCAGCAGCTTGGTCGGGGGGTCCTACAATGAGCAGTTCTTC; D: TRBD2; V: TRBV5-5; J: TRBJ2-1; size: few
CDR3: CASSFVYNEQFF; DNA: TGTGCCAGCAGCTTCGTTTACAATGAGCAGTTCTTC; D: .; V: TRBV11-2; J: TRBJ2-1; size: .
CDR3: CAWSRPDNEKLFF; DNA: TGTGCCTGGAGTCGACCGGATAATGAAAAACTGTTTTTT; D: .; V: TRBV30; J: TRBJ1-4; size: few
CDR3: CASSVQQEGTEAFF; DNA: TGTGCCAGCAGCGTACAACAGGAGGGCACTGAAGCTTTCTTT; D: .; V: TRBV5-5; J: TRBJ1-1; size: few
CDR3: CASSHWDRREVAQYF; DNA: TGTGCCAGCAGCCATTGGGACAGGCGGGAGGTGGCCCAGTACTTC; D: .; V: TRBV5-5; J: TRBJ2-5; size: .
CDR3: CASSIVTYTDTQYF; DNA: TGTGCCAGTAGTATCGTCACCTACACAGATACGCAGTATTTT; D: .; V: TRBV19; J: TRBJ2-3; size: few
CDR3: CASSVNNEQFF; DNA: TGTGCCAGCAGTGTAAACAATGAGCAGTTCTTC; D: .; V: TRBV2; J: TRBJ2-1; size: many
CDR3: CASSLGQKNTEAFF; DNA: TGTGCCAGCAGTTTGGGACAGAAGAACACTGAAGCTTTCTTT; D: TRBD1; V: TRBV12-3/TRBV12-4; J: TRBJ1-1; size: many
CDR3: CASSQDRTDYNEQFF; DNA: TGTGCCAGCAGCCAAGACCGGACTGACTACAATGAGCAGTTCTTC; D: .; V: TRBV4-2; J: TRBJ2-1; size: few